The rows below give T cell receptor beta chains drawn from one sample of a study of blood T cell repertoires in COVID-19. The assay was immunoSEQ multiplex PCR, and TCRdb's table has in-frame clones only and misses some. Here the sample spans approximately 210,000 clones, 70% to 90% being singletons. What was sequenced was peripheral blood. The receptors stem from a man in his sixties with COVID-19, enrolled during active disease. CDR3s include the opening cysteine and the closing phenylalanine or tryptophan. Each record gives: D gene, V gene, clone size, J gene, CDR3 protein, CDR3 DNA. A D gene is named only where the DNA matches it firmly. Clone size is not always given. Where it is, it says once, few, many or a class for expanded clones.

TRBD2,TRBV5-1,NA,TRBJ2-5,CASSLAGRSGRRETQYF,TGCGCCAGCAGCTTGGCGGGTCGGAGCGGGAGACGGGAGACCCAGTACTTC
TRBD1,TRBV4-2,NA,TRBJ1-4,CASSPADRENEKLFF,TGTGCCAGCAGCCCGGCCGACAGGGAGAATGAAAAACTGTTTTTT
TRBD1,TRBV13,NA,TRBJ1-1,CASSWGQGAEAFF,TGTGCCAGCAGTTGGGGACAGGGGGCTGAAGCTTTCTTT
NA,TRBV10-1,once,TRBJ1-2,CASSDRSGEPSF,TGCGCCAGCAGTGATCGATCAGGTGAACCCTCTTTC
NA,TRBV27,NA,TRBJ1-1,CASSPQGGSTEAFF,TGTGCCAGCAGCCCCCAAGGGGGATCGACTGAAGCTTTCTTT
NA,TRBV4-1,NA,TRBJ1-5,CASSQDAQGGNQPQHF,TGCGCCAGCAGCCAAGATGCGCAGGGTGGCAATCAGCCCCAGCATTTT
TRBD1,TRBV5-1,NA,TRBJ2-7,CASSPSGGWAYEQYF,TGCGCCAGCAGCCCGTCAGGGGGTTGGGCCTACGAGCAGTACTTC
NA,TRBV4-1,NA,TRBJ2-7,CASSRPVGVLYEQYF,TGCGCCAGCAGCCGGCCGGTAGGGGTGCTGTACGAGCAGTACTTC
NA,TRBV11-2,NA,TRBJ2-6,CASTARGRPAGANVLTF,TGTGCCAGCACTGCGCGAGGGCGCCCCGCCGGGGCCAACGTCCTGACTTTC
TRBD1,TRBV27,NA,TRBJ1-1,CASSFLGQGTEAFF,TGTGCCAGCAGTTTTCTCGGACAGGGCACTGAAGCTTTCTTT
NA,TRBV2,NA,TRBJ1-4,CASNYITTNEKLFF,TGTGCCAGCAATTACATTACAACTAATGAAAAACTGTTTTTT
NA,TRBV4-3,NA,TRBJ1-2,CASSQDLQIYGYTF,TGCGCCAGCAGCCAAGATTTACAGATCTATGGCTACACCTTC
TRBD2,TRBV5-4,NA,TRBJ2-2,CASSSGLAGAGELFF,TGTGCCAGCAGCTCGGGACTAGCGGGAGCCGGGGAGCTGTTTTTT
TRBD2,TRBV6-5,NA,TRBJ2-7,CASSISGGLSYEQYF,TGTGCCAGCAGTATTAGCGGGGGCCTCTCCTACGAGCAGTACTTC
NA,TRBV30,few,TRBJ1-5,CAWSRTANQPQHF,TGTGCCTGGAGTCGGACAGCTAATCAGCCCCAGCATTTT
NA,TRBV10-1,few,TRBJ2-7,CASKSDTKSYEQYF,TGCGCCAGCAAATCGGACACAAAATCCTACGAGCAGTACTTC
NA,TRBV9,NA,TRBJ1-1,CASSVNSFSEAFF,TGTGCCAGCAGCGTAAATTCGTTCTCCGAAGCTTTCTTT
TRBD1,TRBV7-9,NA,TRBJ1-3,CAIRQGSSGNTIYF,TGTGCCATTCGACAGGGAAGCTCTGGAAACACCATATATTTT
TRBD1,TRBV5-1,NA,TRBJ2-7,CASSWDRSYEQYF,TGCGCCAGCAGCTGGGACAGGTCTTACGAGCAGTACTTC
TRBD1,TRBV6-6,NA,TRBJ1-2,CASRNPTGGAGGYTF,TGTGCCAGCAGAAATCCGACAGGGGGCGCGGGTGGCTACACCTTC
NA,TRBV7-2,NA,TRBJ1-2,CASSPGVTYGYTF,TGTGCCAGCAGCCCAGGGGTTACCTATGGCTACACCTTC
NA,TRBV4-3,NA,TRBJ2-2,CASSQWVAPPNTGELFF,TGCGCCAGCAGCCAATGGGTAGCTCCCCCAAACACCGGGGAGCTGTTTTTT
TRBD1,TRBV18,NA,TRBJ1-1,CASSPPTGITEAFF,TGTGCCAGCTCACCACCGACAGGGATCACTGAAGCTTTCTTT
NA,TRBV7-7,NA,TRBJ1-1,CASSRQVNTEAFF,TGTGCCAGCAGCCGACAGGTGAACACTGAAGCTTTCTTT
NA,TRBV29-1,NA,TRBJ1-5,CSVVSGNSNQPQHF,TGCAGCGTTGTCTCCGGGAATAGCAATCAGCCCCAGCATTTT
NA,TRBV5-1,few,TRBJ2-1,CASSQGSFYNEQFF,TGCGCCAGCAGCCAGGGCTCATTCTACAATGAGCAGTTCTTC
NA,TRBV5-1,NA,TRBJ2-7,CASSIGYEQYF,TGCGCCAGCAGCATCGGCTACGAGCAGTACTTC
NA,TRBV21-1,NA,TRBJ1-1,CASSIGEGVTEAFF,TGTGCCAGCAGCATCGGCGAGGGGGTCACTGAAGCTTTCTTT
TRBD1,TRBV18,few,TRBJ1-2,CASSPGGSGQPYGYTF,TGTGCCAGCTCACCAGGAGGGTCGGGACAGCCCTATGGCTACACCTTC
TRBD1,TRBV4-3,NA,TRBJ1-3,CASSPDRGGPGNTIYF,TGCGCCAGCAGCCCGGACAGGGGAGGGCCTGGAAACACCATATATTTT
NA,TRBV4-2,few,TRBJ1-4,CASSQPSLQGEKLFF,TGTGCCAGCAGCCAACCCTCTTTGCAGGGGGAAAAACTGTTTTTT
TRBD1,TRBV2,once,TRBJ1-5,CASRGDRVTDQPQHF,TGTGCCAGCAGGGGGGACAGGGTTACTGATCAGCCCCAGCATTTT
TRBD1,TRBV27,NA,TRBJ1-1,CASQRDRVGTEAFF,TGTGCCAGCCAGAGGGACAGGGTGGGCACTGAAGCTTTCTTT
NA,TRBV11-3,NA,TRBJ2-1,CASSRYSSNEQFF,TGTGCCAGCAGCCGCTACTCGAGCAATGAGCAGTTCTTC
NA,TRBV28,NA,TRBJ2-3,CASSSPAGQGTDTQYF,TGTGCCAGCAGTTCCCCGGCAGGGCAAGGCACAGATACGCAGTATTTT
TRBD1,TRBV19,NA,TRBJ2-5,CASSSTGQETQYF,TGTGCCAGTAGTTCGACAGGGCAAGAGACCCAGTACTTC
NA,TRBV6-1,few,TRBJ1-6,CASSEIESSYNSPLHF,TGTGCCAGCAGTGAAATCGAGAGCTCCTATAATTCACCCCTCCACTTT
NA,TRBV12-3/TRBV12-4,NA,TRBJ2-2,CASILRTGELFF,TGTGCCAGCATCCTGAGGACCGGGGAGCTGTTTTTT
TRBD2,TRBV11-2,NA,TRBJ2-5,CASSPRLAGGGETQYF,TGTGCCAGCAGCCCCCGACTAGCGGGAGGCGGAGAGACCCAGTACTTC
NA,TRBV7-9,NA,TRBJ1-4,CASSLGSVQTNEKLFF,TGTGCCAGCAGCTTAGGTAGTGTACAGACGAATGAAAAACTGTTTTTT
TRBD2,TRBV2,NA,TRBJ2-7,CASNRAGGGSGQYF,TGTGCCAGCAACCGAGCGGGAGGCGGATCAGGGCAGTACTTC
TRBD1,TRBV5-6,NA,TRBJ1-2,CASSWSDRPEGYTF,TGTGCCAGCAGCTGGTCGGACAGGCCTGAGGGCTACACCTTC
NA,TRBV7-9,NA,TRBJ2-7,CASSGSRDEQYF,TGTGCCAGCAGCGGAAGCAGGGACGAGCAGTACTTC
NA,TRBV6-6,NA,TRBJ2-7,CASSPPPGGYEQYF,TGTGCCAGCAGTCCACCACCAGGGGGGTACGAGCAGTACTTC
TRBD1,TRBV5-1,NA,TRBJ2-2,CASSLGQGDTGELFF,TGCGCCAGCAGCTTGGGGCAGGGGGACACCGGGGAGCTGTTTTTT
TRBD2,TRBV6-4,few,TRBJ2-7,CASPVYTGGGTYEQYF,TGTGCCAGCCCAGTTTATACGGGAGGAGGGACCTACGAGCAGTACTTC
NA,TRBV6-5,NA,TRBJ1-5,CASSPDRLNQPQHF,TGTGCCAGCAGTCCCGACAGGCTCAATCAGCCCCAGCATTTT
TRBD1,TRBV9,few,TRBJ1-5,CASSATQGGNQPQHF,TGTGCCAGCAGCGCCACCCAGGGGGGCAATCAGCCCCAGCATTTT
TRBD1,TRBV10-1,NA,TRBJ2-7,CASSGQGSREQYF,TGCGCCAGCAGTGGACAGGGTTCGCGAGAGCAGTACTTC
NA,TRBV6-5,NA,TRBJ2-5,CASKEGGVGMETQYF,TGTGCCAGCAAAGAAGGGGGGGTCGGGATGGAGACCCAGTACTTC
NA,TRBV10-1,NA,TRBJ1-1,CASSESMAGWGPMNTEAFF,TGCGCCAGCAGTGAGTCGATGGCAGGATGGGGCCCTATGAACACTGAAGCTTTCTTT
NA,TRBV12-3/TRBV12-4,NA,TRBJ1-3,CASRASGNTIYF,TGTGCCAGCAGGGCCTCTGGAAACACCATATATTTT